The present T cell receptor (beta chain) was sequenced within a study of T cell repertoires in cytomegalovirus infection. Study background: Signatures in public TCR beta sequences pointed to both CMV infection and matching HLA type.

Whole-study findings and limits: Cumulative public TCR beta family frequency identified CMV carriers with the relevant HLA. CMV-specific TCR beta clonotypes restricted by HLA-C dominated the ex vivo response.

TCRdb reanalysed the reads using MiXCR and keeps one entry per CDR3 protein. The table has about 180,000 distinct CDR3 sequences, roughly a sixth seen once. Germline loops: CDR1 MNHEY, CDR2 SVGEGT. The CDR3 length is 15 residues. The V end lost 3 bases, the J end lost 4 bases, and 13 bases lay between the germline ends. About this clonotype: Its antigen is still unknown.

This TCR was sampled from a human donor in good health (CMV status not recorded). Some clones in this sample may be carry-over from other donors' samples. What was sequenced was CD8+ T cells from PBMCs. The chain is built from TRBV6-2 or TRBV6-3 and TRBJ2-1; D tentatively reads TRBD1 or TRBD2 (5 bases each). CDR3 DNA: TGTGCCAGCAGTTATCACCGGGACGGGTACAATGAGCAGTTCTTC. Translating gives CASSYHRDGYNEQFF.